This T cell receptor beta chain is from a study of patients and donors after allogeneic stem cell transplantation. This clonotype was observed a few times. From the RT-PCR reads, TCRdb called clonotypes with MiXCR, one entry per CDR3 protein. The repertoire consists of about 150,000 distinct CDR3 sequences, with over 35% occurring once and the leading ten covering around half. The sequence came from a human donor who was either an allogeneic HSCT recipient or a stem cell or donor lymphocyte infusion donor (not recorded which). It is not recorded whose cells these are; they may come from a transplant donor. The sample comprised blood, either unsorted or a sorted T cell fraction (not recorded which).

CDR3 region: CASISRGTNSPLHF. Written as DNA, the CDR3 is TGTGCCAGCATCTCTCGGGGGACAAATTCACCCCTCCACTTT. This chain uses TRBV28 with TRBJ1-6, with D tentatively TRBD1 (6 bases). V was clipped by 7 bases and J by 7 bases, with 14 bases between them. Germline V gene data show CDR1 as MDHEN and CDR2 as SYDVKM. CDR3 size: 14 residues.